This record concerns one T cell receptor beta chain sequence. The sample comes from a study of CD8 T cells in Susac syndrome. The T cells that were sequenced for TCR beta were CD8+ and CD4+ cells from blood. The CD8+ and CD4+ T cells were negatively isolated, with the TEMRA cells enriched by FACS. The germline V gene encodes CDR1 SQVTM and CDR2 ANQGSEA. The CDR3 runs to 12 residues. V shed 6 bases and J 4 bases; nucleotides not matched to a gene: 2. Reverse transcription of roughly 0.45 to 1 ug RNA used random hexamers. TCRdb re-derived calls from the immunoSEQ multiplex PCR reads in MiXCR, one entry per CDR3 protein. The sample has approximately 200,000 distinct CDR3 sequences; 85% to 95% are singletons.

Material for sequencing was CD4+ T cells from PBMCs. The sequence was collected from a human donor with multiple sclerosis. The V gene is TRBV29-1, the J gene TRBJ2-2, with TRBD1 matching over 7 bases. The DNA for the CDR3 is TGCAGCGTGACAGGGACCACCGGGGAGCTGTTTTTT. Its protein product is CSVTGTTGELFF.